The following is a T cell receptor beta chain sequence with its context. Per the original data handling: Amplified reference gene primers provided the basis for estimating nucleated cell counts. Measured with immunoSEQ multiplex PCR; TCRdb has only the in-frame clones, and not every one. The V and J calls and clone size are taken from that table; D and trimming were inferred from the DNA. Here the sample spans tens of thousands of clones, approximately 81% being singletons. In germline, CDR1 is KGHDR, CDR2 SFDVKD. V lost 9 bases and J lost 8; bases outside the gene matches: 7. The CDR3 runs 13 residues. This specimen comes from a study of blood T cell repertoires in COVID-19. Study-level background: Acute and convalescent COVID-19 samples came from the United States, Italy and Spain.

The sample taken for sequencing was peripheral blood. The chain links TRBV24-1 to TRBJ1-5, with 9 bases identical to TRBD1. This TCR derives from a woman in her 70s in a cohort sampled during active COVID-19. CDR3 loop: CATGAGQGKPQHF. CDR3 in DNA: TGTGCCACCGGGGCGGGACAGGGAAAGCCCCAGCATTTT.